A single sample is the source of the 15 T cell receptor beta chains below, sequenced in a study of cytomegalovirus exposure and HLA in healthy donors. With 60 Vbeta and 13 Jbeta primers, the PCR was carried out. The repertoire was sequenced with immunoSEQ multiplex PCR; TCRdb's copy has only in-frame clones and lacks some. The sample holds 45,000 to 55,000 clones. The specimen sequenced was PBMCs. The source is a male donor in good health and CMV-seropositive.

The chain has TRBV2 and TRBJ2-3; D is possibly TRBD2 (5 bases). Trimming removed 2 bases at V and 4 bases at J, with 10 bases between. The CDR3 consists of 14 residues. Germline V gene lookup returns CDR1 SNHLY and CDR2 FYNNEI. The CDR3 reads CASSETGVADTQYF. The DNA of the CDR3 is TGTGCCAGCAGTGAAACCGGGGTTGCAGATACGCAGTATTTT.

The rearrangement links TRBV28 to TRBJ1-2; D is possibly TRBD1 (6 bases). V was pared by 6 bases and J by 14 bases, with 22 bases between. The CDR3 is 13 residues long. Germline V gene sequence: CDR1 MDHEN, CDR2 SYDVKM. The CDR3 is CASRPGQRPPGTF. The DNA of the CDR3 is TGTGCCAGCAGACCCGGACAGCGACCTCCGGGGACCTTC.

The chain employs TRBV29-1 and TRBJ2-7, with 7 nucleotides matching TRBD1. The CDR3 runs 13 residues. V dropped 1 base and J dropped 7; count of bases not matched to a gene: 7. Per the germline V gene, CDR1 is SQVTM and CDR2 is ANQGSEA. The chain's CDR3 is CSVEAGQPQEQYF. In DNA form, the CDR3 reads TGCAGCGTTGAAGCGGGACAGCCCCAGGAGCAGTACTTC.

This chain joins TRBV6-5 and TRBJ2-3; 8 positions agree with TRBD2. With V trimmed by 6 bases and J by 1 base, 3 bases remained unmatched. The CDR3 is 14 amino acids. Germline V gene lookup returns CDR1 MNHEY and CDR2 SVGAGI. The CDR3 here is CASRELAGTDTQYF. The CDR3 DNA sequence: TGTGCCAGCAGGGAACTAGCGGGCACAGATACGCAGTATTTT.

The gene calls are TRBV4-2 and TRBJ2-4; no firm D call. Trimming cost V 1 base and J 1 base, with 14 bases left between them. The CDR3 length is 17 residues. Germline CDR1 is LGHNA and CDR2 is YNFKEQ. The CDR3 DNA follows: TGTGCCAGCAGCCAAGTGGAAACAGACACTGCCAAAAACATTCAGTACTTC. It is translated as CASSQVETDTAKNIQYF.

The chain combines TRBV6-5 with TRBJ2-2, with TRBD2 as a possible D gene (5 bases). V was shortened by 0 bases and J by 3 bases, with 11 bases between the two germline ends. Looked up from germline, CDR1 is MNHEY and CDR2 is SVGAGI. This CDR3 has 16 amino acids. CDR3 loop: CASSYSGVTHTGELFF. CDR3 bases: TGTGCCAGCAGTTACTCCGGGGTGACCCACACCGGGGAGCTGTTTTTT.

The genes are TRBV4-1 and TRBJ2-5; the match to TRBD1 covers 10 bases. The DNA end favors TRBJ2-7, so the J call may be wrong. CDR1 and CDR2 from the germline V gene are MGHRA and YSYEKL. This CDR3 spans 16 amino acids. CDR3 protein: CASSQPGRDRGYEQYF. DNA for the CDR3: TGCGCCAGCAGCCAGCCGGGACGGGACAGGGGCTACGAGCAGTACTTC.

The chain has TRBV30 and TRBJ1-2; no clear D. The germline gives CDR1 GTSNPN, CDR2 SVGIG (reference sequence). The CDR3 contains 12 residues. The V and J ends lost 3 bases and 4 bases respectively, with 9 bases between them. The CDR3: CAWSPVPYGYTF. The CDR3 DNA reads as TGTGCCTGGAGCCCCGTTCCCTATGGCTACACCTTC.

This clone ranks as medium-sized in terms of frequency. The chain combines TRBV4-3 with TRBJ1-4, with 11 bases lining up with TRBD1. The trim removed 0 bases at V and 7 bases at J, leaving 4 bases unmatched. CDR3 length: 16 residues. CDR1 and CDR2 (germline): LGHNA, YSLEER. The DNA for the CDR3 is TGCGCCAGCAGCCAAGATATCGGACAGGGGGCTGAAAAACTGTTTTTT. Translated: CASSQDIGQGAEKLFF.

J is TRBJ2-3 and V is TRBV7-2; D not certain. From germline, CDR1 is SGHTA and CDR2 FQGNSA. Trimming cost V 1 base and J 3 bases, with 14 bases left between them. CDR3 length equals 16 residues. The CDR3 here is CASSLVAAPRTDTQYF. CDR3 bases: TGTGCCAGCAGCTTAGTGGCGGCTCCACGGACAGATACGCAGTATTTT.

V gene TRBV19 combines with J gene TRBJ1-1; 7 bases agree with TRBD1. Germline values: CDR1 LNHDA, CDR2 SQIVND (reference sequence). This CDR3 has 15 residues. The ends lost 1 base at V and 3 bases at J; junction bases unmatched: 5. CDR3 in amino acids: CASSIVGQGDTEAFF. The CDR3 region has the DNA TGTGCCAGTAGTATAGTCGGGCAGGGGGACACTGAAGCTTTCTTT.

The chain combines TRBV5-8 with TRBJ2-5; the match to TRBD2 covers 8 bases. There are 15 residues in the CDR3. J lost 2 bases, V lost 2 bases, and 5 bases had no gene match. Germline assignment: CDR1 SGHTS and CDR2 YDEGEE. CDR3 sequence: CASSFYSGAQETQYF. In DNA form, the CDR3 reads TGTGCCAGCAGCTTCTATAGCGGGGCTCAAGAGACCCAGTACTTC.

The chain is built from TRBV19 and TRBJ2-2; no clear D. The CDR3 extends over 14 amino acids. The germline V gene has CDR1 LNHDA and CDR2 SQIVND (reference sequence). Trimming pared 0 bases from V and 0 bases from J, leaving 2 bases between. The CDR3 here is CASSIDTNTGELFF. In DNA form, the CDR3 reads TGTGCCAGTAGTATAGACACGAACACCGGGGAGCTGTTTTTT.

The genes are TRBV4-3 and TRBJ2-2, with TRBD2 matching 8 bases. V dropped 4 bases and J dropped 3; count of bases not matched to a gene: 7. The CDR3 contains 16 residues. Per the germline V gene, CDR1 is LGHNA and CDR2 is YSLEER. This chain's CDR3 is CASSPIAGLYTGELFF. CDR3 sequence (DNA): TGCGCCAGCAGCCCTATAGCGGGGCTCTACACCGGGGAGCTGTTTTTT.

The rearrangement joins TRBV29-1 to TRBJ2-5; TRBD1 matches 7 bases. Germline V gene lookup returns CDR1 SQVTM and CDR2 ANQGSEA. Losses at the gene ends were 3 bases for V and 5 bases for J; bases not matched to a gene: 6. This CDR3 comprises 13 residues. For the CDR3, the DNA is TGCAGCGTTGACAGGGGGAGTGAGGAGACCCAGTACTTC. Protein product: CSVDRGSEETQYF.